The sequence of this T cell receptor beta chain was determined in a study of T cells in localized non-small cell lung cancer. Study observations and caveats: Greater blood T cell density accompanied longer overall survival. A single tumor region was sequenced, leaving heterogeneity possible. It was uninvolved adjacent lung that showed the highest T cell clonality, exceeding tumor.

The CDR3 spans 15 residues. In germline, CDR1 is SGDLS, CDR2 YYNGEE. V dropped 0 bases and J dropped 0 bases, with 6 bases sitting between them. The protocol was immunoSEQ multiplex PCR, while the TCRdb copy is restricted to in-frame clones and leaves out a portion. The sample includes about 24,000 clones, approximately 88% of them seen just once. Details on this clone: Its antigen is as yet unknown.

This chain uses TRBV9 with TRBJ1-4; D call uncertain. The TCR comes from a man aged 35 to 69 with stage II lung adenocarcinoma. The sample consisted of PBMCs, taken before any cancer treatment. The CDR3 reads CASSVDVSTNEKLFF. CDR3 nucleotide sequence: TGTGCCAGCAGCGTAGATGTTTCAACTAATGAAAAACTGTTTTTT. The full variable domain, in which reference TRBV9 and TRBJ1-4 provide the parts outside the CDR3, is DSGVTQTPKHLITATGQRVTLRCSPRSGDLSVYWYQQSLDQGLQFLIQYYNGEERAKGNILERFSAQQFPDLHSELNLSSLELGDSALYFCASSVDVSTNEKLFFGSGTQLSVL.